The sequence of this TCR beta chain was determined in a study of blood T cell repertoires in COVID-19. For the study at large: Sites in the United States, Italy and Spain provided acute and convalescent COVID-19 samples. PBMCs, B-cell-depleted T cells, or T cells were the source of the cDNA or gDNA that made up the material.

This CDR3 is built from 18 residues. CDR1 and CDR2 (germline): MGHRA, YSYEKL. V was clipped by 0 bases and J by 0 bases, with 14 bases between them. In the original processing: From reference gene primer amplification, estimates of nucleated cell counts were derived. Here immunoSEQ multiplex PCR was the method, and the copy in TCRdb shows in-frame clones only, minus some. That table is the source of V, J and clone size, and D and trimming were worked out from the DNA. The sample contains 99,000 or so clones, 75% to 85% of which appear only once. The V gene is TRBV4-1, the J gene TRBJ1-4; D uncertain. The receptor comes from a man aged 60 to 75 with acute or convalescent COVID-19. The sample taken for sequencing was peripheral blood. This CDR3 reads CASSQDSPGMSTNEKLFF. The CDR3 region has the DNA TGCGCCAGCAGCCAAGATTCACCAGGAATGTCAACTAATGAAAAACTGTTTTTT.